The T cell receptor (beta chain) described here comes from a study of blood T cell repertoires in COVID-19. Whole-study context: Samples representing acute and convalescent COVID-19 were sourced from the United States, Italy and Spain. The analysed material was cDNA or gDNA that came from T cells, B-cell-depleted T cells, or PBMCs.

In its sample, this clone was seen a few times. Authors' analysis steps: It was from reference gene primer amplification that nucleated cell counts were estimated. The method was immunoSEQ multiplex PCR; TCRdb's version includes in-frame clones alone and lacks a portion of them. That table supplies the V and J calls and clone size; D and trimming were determined from the DNA. The sample lists fewer than 200,000 clones; 87% were seen once. Per the germline V gene, CDR1 is LNHDA and CDR2 is SQIVND (reference sequence). The ends lost 5 bases at V and 7 bases at J; junction bases unmatched: 2. This CDR3 contains 14 residues.

The receptor comes from a woman in her 50s with acute or convalescent COVID-19. This chain joins TRBV19 and TRBJ1-6, with 10 bases fitting TRBD1. Sequenced sample: peripheral blood. CDR3: CASSQTGGNSPLHF. The CDR3, as DNA: TGTGCCAGTAGTCAGACAGGGGGCAATTCACCCCTCCACTTT. The variable domain in full, completed from reference TRBV19 and TRBJ1-6, reads DGGITQSPKYLFRKEGQNVTLSCEQNLNHDAMYWYRQDPGQGLRLIYYSQIVNDFQKGDIAEGYSVSREKKESFPLTVTSAQKNPTAFYLCASSQTGGNSPLHFGNGTRLTVT.